This record concerns one T cell receptor beta chain sequence. Its antigen is currently unknown. Use of 60 Vbeta and 13 Jbeta primers characterized the PCR. Clones were read by immunoSEQ multiplex PCR, and TCRdb kept only the in-frame ones, dropping some. The sample has under 200,000 clones; about 81% are singletons. The entry originates in a study of cytomegalovirus exposure and HLA in healthy donors. This CDR3 comprises 17 residues. V was cut by 3 bases and J by 3 bases, with 20 bases left in between. Germline V CDR1 and CDR2: KGHSH, LQKENI. Study-wide points: Researchers left out some V segments, among them TRBV6-2 and TRBV6-3, as indistinguishable.

The rearrangement links TRBV18 to TRBJ1-2; tentative D call: TRBD1 (5 bases). This clonotype was sampled from a woman between 45 and 60 years old in good health and CMV-seropositive. Sequencing was carried out using PBMCs. The chain's CDR3 is CASSPRTLPEDYYGYTF. CDR3 sequence (DNA): TGTGCCAGCTCACCGAGGACATTACCCGAGGATTACTATGGCTACACCTTC. The whole variable domain, filled in from reference TRBV18 and TRBJ1-2, reads NAGVMQNPRHLVRRRGQEARLRCSPMKGHSHVYWYRQLPEEGLKFMVYLQKENIIDESGMPKERFSAEFPKEGPSILRIQQVVRGDSAAYFCASSPRTLPEDYYGYTFGSGTRLTVV.